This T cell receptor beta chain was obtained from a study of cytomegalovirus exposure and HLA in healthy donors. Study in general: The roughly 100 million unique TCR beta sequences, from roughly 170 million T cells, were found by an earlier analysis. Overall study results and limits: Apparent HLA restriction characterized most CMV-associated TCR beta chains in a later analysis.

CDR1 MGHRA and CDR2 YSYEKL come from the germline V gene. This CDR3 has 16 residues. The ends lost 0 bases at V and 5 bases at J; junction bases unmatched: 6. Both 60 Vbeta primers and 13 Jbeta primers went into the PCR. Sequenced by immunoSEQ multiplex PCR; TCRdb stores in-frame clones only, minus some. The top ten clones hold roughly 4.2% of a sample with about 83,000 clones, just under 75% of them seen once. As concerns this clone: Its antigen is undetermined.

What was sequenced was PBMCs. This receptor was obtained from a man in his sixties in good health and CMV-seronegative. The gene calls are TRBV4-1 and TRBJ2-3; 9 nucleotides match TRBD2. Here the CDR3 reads CASSQEGRGGVDTQYF. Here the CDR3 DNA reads TGCGCCAGCAGCCAAGAGGGGCGGGGGGGCGTAGATACGCAGTATTTT.